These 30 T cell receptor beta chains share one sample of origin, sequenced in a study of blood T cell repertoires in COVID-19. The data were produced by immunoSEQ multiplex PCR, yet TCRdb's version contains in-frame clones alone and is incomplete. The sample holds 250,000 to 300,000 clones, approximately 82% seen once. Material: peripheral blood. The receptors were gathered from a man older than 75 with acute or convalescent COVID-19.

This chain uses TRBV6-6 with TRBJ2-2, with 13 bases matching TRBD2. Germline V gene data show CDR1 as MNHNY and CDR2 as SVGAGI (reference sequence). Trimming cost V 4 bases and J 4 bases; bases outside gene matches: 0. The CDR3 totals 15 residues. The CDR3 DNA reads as TGTGCCAGCAGTTGGACTAGCGGGGGCACCGGGGAGCTGTTTTTT. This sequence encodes CASSWTSGGTGELFF.

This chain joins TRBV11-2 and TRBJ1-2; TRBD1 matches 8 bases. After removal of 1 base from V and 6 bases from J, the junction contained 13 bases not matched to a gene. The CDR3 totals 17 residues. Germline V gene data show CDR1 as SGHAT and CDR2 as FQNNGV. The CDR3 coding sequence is TGTGCCAGCAGCTTAGCCGCGGACAGGGTTCGACAGAATGGCTACACCTTC. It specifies CASSLAADRVRQNGYTF.

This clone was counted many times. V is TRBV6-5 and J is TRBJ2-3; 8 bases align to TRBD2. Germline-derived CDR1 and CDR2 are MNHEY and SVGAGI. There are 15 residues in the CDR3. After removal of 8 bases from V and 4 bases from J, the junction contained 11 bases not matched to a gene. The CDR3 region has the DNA TGTGCCAGCTGTACCCGAGGAGCGGGGGCAGATACGCAGTATTTT. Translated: CASCTRGAGADTQYF.

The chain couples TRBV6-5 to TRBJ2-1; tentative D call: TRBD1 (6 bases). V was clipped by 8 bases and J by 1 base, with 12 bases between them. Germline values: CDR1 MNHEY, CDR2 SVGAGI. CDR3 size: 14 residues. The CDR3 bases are TGTGCCAGCGGACGGGGACAATCCTACAATGAGCAGTTCTTC. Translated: CASGRGQSYNEQFF.

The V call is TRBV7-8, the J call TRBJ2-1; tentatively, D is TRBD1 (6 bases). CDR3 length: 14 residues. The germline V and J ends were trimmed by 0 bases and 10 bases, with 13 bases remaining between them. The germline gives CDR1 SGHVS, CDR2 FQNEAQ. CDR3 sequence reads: CASSLALGQREQFF. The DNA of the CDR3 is TGTGCCAGCAGCTTAGCCCTAGGACAGCGGGAGCAGTTCTTC.

CDR3 loop: CASRQNSGHGGELFF. The CDR3 nucleotides are TGTGCCAGCAGGCAGAATAGCGGGCACGGCGGGGAGCTGTTTTTT. The chain uses TRBV28 and TRBJ2-2; 7 bases fit TRBD2. V lost 6 bases and J lost 7; bases outside the gene matches: 11. Looked up from germline, CDR1 is MDHEN and CDR2 is SYDVKM. The CDR3 runs to 15 residues.

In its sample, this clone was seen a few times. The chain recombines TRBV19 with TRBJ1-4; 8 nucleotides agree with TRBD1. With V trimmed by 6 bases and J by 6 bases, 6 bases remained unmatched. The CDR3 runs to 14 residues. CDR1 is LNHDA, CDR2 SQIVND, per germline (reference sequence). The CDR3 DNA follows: TGTGCCAGTAGGGACGACAGGGGTTATGAAAAACTGTTTTTT. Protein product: CASRDDRGYEKLFF.

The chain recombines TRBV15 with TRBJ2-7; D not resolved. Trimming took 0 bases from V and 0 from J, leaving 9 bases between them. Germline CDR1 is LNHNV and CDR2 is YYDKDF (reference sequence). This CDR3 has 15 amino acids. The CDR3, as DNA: TGTGCCACCAGCAGAGATCAGGTTAGCTCCTACGAGCAGTACTTC. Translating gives CATSRDQVSSYEQYF.

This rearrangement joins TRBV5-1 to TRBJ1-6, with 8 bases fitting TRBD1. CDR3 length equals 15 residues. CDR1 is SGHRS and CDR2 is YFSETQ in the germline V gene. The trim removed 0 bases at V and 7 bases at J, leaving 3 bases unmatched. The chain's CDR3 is CASSLGGQGNSPLHF. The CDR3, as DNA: TGCGCCAGCAGCTTGGGAGGACAGGGCAATTCACCCCTCCACTTT.

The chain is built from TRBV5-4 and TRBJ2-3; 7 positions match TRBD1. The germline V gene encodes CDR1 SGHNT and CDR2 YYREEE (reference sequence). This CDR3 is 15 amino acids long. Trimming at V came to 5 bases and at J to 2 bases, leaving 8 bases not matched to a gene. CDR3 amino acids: CASRERGRPTDTQYF. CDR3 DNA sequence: TGTGCCAGCAGAGAAAGGGGGCGGCCCACAGATACGCAGTATTTT.

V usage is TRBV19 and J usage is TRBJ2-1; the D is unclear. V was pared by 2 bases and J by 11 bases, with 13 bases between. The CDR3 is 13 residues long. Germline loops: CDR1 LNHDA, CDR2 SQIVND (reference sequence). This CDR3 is CASSIRLTDQQFF. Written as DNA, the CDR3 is TGTGCCAGTAGTATAAGACTTACGGATCAGCAGTTCTTC.

The CDR3 protein is CASSSPRDPPLTGELFF. DNA of the CDR3: TGTGCCAGCAGCTCCCCCCGGGATCCACCCCTAACCGGGGAGCTGTTTTTT. The rearrangement uses TRBV11-2 and TRBJ2-2, with D maybe TRBD2 (5 bases). The germline CDR1 and CDR2 sequences are SGHAT and FQNNGV. Trimming pared 4 bases from V and 5 bases from J, leaving 20 bases between. The CDR3 extends over 17 amino acids.

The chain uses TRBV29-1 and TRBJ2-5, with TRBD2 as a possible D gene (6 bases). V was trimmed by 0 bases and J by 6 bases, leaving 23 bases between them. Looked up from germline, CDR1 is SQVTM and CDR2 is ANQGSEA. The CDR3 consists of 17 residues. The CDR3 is CSVEEKGGGGAGQTQYF. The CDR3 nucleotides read TGCAGCGTTGAAGAAAAGGGTGGCGGAGGGGCTGGCCAGACCCAGTACTTC. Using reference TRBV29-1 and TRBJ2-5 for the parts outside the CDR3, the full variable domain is SAVISQKPSRDICQRGTSLTIQCQVDSQVTMMFWYRQQPGQSLTLIATANQGSEATYESGFVIDKFPISRPNLTFSTLTVSNMSPEDSSIYLCSVEEKGGGGAGQTQYFGPGTRLLVL.

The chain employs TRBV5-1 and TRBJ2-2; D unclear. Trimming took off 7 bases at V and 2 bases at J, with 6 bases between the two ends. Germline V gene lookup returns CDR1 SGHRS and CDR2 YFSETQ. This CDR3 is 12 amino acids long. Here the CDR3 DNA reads TGCGCCAGCCACAGTAACACCGGGGAGCTGTTTTTT. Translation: CASHSNTGELFF.

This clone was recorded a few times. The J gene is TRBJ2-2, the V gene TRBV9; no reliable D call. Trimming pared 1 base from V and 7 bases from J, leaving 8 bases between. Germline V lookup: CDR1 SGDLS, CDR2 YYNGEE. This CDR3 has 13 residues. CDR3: CASSVYFSGELFF. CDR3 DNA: TGTGCCAGCAGCGTATATTTTAGCGGGGAGCTGTTTTTT.

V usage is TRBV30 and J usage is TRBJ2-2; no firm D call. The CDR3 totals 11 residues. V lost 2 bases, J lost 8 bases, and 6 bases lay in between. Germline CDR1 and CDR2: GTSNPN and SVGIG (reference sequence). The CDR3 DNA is TGTGCCTGGAGTTTGCAGGGGGAGCTGTTTTTT. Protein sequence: CAWSLQGELFF. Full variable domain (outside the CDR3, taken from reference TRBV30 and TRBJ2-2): SQTIHQWPATLVQPVGSPLSLECTVEGTSNPNLYWYRQAAGRGLQLLFYSVGIGQISSEVPQNLSASRPQDRQFILSSKKLLLSDSGFYLCAWSLQGELFFGEGSRLTVL.

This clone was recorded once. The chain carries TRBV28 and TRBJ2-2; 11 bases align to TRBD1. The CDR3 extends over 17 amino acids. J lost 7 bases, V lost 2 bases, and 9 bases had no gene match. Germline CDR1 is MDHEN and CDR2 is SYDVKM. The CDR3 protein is CASSLATGTGGIGELFF. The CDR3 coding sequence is TGTGCCAGCAGTTTAGCAACCGGGACAGGGGGGATCGGGGAGCTGTTTTTT.

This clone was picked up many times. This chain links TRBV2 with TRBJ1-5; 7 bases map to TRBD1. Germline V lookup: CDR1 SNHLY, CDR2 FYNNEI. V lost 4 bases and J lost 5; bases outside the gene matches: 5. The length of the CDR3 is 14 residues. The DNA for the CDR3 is TGTGCCAGCAGTGGACAGGGCCGAGATCAGCCCCAGCATTTT. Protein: CASSGQGRDQPQHF.

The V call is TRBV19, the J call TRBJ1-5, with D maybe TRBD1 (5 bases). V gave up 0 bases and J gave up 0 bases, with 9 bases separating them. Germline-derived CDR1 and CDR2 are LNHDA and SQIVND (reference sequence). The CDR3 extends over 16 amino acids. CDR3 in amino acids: CASSIEGGSSNQPQHF. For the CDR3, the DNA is TGTGCCAGTAGTATAGAGGGGGGGTCTAGCAATCAGCCCCAGCATTTT.

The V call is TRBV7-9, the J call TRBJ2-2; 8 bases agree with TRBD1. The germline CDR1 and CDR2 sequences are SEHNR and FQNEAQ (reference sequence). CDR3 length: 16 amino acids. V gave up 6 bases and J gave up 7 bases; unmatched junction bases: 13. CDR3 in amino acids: CASRGAGTGGSGELFF. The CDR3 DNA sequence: TGTGCCAGCAGGGGAGCCGGGACAGGTGGCAGCGGGGAGCTGTTTTTT.

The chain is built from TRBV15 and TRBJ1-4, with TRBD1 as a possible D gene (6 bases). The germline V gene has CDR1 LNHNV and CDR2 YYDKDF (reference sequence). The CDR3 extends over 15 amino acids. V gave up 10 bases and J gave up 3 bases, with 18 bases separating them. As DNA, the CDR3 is TGTGCCATCTCGAGGGGGATTTTGTCTAATGAAAAACTGTTTTTT. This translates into CAISRGILSNEKLFF.

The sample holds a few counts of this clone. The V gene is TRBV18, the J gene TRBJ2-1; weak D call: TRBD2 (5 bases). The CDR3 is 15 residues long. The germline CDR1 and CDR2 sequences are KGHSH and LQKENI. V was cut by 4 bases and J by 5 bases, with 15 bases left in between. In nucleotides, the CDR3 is TGTGCCAGCTCACGCCAGCTAGCCCTACACAATGAGCAGTTCTTC. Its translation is CASSRQLALHNEQFF. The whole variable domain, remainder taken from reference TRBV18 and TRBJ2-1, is NAGVMQNPRHLVRRRGQEARLRCSPMKGHSHVYWYRQLPEEGLKFMVYLQKENIIDESGMPKERFSAEFPKEGPSILRIQQVVRGDSAAYFCASSRQLALHNEQFFGPGTRLTVL.

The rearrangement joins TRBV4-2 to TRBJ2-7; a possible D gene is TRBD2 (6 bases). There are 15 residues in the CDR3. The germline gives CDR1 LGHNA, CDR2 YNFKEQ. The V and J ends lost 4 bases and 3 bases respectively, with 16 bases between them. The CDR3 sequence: CASSLQGGALYEQYF. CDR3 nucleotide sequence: TGTGCCAGCAGCCTCCAAGGCGGGGCACTCTACGAGCAGTACTTC.

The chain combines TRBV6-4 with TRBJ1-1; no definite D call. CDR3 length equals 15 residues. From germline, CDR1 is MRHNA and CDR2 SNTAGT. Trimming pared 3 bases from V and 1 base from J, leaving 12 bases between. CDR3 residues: CASSEAPAANTEAFF. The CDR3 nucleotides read TGTGCCAGCAGTGAAGCGCCAGCTGCGAACACTGAAGCTTTCTTT.

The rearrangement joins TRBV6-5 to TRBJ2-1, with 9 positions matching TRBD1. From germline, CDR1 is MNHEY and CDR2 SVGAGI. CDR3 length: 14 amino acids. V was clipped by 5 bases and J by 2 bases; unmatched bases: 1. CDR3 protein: CASSRDRAYNEQFF. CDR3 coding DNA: TGTGCCAGCAGTAGGGACAGGGCCTACAATGAGCAGTTCTTC.

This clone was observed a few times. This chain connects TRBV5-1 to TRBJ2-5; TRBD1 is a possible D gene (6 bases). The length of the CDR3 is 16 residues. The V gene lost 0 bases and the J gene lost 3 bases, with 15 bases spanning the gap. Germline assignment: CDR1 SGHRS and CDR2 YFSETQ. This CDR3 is CASSLAGQRYEETQYF. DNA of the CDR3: TGCGCCAGCAGCTTGGCAGGACAGAGGTACGAAGAGACCCAGTACTTC.

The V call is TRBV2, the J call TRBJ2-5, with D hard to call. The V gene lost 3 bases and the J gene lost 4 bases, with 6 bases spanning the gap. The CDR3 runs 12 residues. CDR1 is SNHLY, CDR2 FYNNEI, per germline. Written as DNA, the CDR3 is TGTGCCAGCAGTGAGTCCGGAGAGACCCAGTACTTC. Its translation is CASSESGETQYF.

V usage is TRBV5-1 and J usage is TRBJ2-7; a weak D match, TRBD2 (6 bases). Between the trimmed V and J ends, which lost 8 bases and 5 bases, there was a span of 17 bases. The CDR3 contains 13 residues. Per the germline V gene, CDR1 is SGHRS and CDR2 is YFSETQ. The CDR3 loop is CASSGAGIDEQYF. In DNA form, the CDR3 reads TGCGCCAGTTCTGGGGCGGGAATTGACGAGCAGTACTTC.

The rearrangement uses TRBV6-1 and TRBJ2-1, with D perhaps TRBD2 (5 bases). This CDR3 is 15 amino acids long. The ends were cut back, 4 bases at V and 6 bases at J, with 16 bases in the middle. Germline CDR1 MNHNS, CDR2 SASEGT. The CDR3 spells CASSVSGFEGNEQFF. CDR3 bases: TGTGCCAGCAGTGTCTCGGGCTTCGAGGGCAATGAGCAGTTCTTC.

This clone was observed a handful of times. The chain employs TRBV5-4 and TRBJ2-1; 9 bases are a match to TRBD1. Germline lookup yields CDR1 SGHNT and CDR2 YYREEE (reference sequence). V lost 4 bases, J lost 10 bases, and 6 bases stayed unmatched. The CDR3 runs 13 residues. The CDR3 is CASSRTGVEEQFF. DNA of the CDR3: TGTGCCAGCAGCCGGACAGGGGTCGAGGAGCAGTTCTTC.